This T cell receptor beta chain was captured in a study of CD8 T cells in ankylosing spondylitis. TCRdb processed the 5' RACE reads anew with MiXCR; each CDR3 protein has one entry. Here the sample spans about 220,000 distinct CDR3 sequences, 20% to 30% being singletons. The receptor comes from a male donor with ankylosing spondylitis or in good health (not recorded which). The material sequenced was blood, either unsorted or a sorted T cell fraction (not recorded which).

The CDR3 spells CASSLPTKERERSYEQYF. CDR3 nucleotide sequence: TGTGCCAGCAGCTTACCAACTAAAGAGCGGGAGAGGTCCTACGAGCAGTACTTC. The chain has TRBV11-2 and TRBJ2-7; 8 bases line up with TRBD2. The CDR3 length is 18 residues. Trimming removed 2 bases from V and 1 base from J; junction bases left unmatched: 13. CDR1 is SGHAT and CDR2 is FQNNGV in the germline V gene.